This T cell receptor beta chain was found in a study of T cell responses to AZD1222 COVID-19 vaccine. Study-wide results and caveats: Seropositive status at baseline applied to only 6 or 7 AZD1222 recipients. Repertoire sampling was restricted to post-peak T cell response timepoints. Donors, mostly white British, included more females; clonal diversity was possibly underestimated. Per reports, nearly half of all spike-specific TCRs target regions that are unmutated in variants.

On this clone: Its antigen is unknown.

The V gene lost 5 bases and the J gene lost 5 bases, with 15 bases spanning the gap. Germline assignment: CDR1 GTSNPN and CDR2 SVGIG (reference sequence). The CDR3 has 13 residues. This table comes from immunoSEQ multiplex PCR, and its TCRdb copy is limited to in-frame clones, with some not included. The sample records some 160,000 clones, 80% to 95% being singletons. The sample here was peripheral blood, taken on day 0 of AZD1222 vaccination. This receptor was taken from an adult in good health. The chain uses TRBV30 and TRBJ1-1, with D possibly matching TRBD1 (6 bases). CDR3 nucleotide sequence: TGTGCCTGGTACCATACAGGGAGGACTGAAGCTTTCTTT. Encoded protein: CAWYHTGRTEAFF.